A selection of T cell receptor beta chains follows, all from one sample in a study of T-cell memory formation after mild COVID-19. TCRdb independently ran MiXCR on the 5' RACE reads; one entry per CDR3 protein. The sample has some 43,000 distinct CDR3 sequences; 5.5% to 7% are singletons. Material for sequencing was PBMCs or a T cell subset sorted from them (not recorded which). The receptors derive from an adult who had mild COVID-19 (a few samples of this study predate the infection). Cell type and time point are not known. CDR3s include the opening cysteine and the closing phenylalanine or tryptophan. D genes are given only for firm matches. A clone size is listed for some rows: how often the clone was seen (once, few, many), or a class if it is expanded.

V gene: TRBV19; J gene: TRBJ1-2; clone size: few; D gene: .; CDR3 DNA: TGTGCCAGTAGTTTCCGACAGACGGGATATGGCTACACCTTC; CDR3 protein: CASSFRQTGYGYTF
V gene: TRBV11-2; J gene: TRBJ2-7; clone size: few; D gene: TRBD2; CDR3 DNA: TGTGCCAGCAGCTTAGCTTCTAGCGGGGGGATCTACGAGCAGTACTTC; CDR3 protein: CASSLASSGGIYEQYF
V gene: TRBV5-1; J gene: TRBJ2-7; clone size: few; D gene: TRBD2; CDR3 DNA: TGCGCCAGCAGCTTGGCAGCGGGAGCCGGCGAGCAGTACTTC; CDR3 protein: CASSLAAGAGEQYF
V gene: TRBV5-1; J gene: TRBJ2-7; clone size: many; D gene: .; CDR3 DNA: TGCGCCAGCAGCTTGGTGTACGGCAGCTCCTACGAGCAGTACTTC; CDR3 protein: CASSLVYGSSYEQYF
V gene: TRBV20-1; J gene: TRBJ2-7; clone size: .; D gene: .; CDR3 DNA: TGCAGTGCTCGGGGACCACCGAACGAGCAGTACTTC; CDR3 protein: CSARGPPNEQYF
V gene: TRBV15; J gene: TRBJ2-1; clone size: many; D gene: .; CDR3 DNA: TGTGCCACCAGCAGAGATAAGGGGTATGAGCAGTTCTTC; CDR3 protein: CATSRDKGYEQFF
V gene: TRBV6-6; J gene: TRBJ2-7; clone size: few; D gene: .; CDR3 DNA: TGTGCCAGCACCTACGGGGGGGACAGAACCTACGAGCAGTACTTC; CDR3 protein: CASTYGGDRTYEQYF
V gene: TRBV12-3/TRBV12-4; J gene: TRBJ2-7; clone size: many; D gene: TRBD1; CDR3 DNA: TGTGCCAGCAGTTCTACCCGACAGGGCTTCACCTACGAGCAGTACTTC; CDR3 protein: CASSSTRQGFTYEQYF
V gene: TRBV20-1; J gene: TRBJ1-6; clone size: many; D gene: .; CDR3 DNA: TGCAGTGCGACGGGGGGAGCAGGGCCAAATTCACCCCTCCACTTT; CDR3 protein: CSATGGAGPNSPLHF
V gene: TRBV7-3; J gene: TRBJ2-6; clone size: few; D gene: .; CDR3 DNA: TGTGCCAGCAGCTTAACGTTGGGTACTGGGGCCAACGTCCTGACTTTC; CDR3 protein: CASSLTLGTGANVLTF
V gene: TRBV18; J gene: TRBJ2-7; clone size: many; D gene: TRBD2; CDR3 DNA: TGTGCCAGCTCTAAAGGAGCGGGAGGGACCTACGAGCAGTACTTC; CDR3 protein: CASSKGAGGTYEQYF
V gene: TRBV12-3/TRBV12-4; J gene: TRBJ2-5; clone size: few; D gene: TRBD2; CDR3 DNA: TGTGCCAGCAGTCCAAGACCGGGACTACTAGAGACCCAGTACTTC; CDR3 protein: CASSPRPGLLETQYF
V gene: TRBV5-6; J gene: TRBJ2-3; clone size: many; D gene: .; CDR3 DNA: TGTGCCAGCAGCTCGGGAAGAACGCAGTATTTT; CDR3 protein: CASSSGRTQYF
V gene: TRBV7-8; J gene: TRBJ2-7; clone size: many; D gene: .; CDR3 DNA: TGTGCCAGCAGCTCCGGGACGGCTCAAAGAGAGTACTTC; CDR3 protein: CASSSGTAQREYF
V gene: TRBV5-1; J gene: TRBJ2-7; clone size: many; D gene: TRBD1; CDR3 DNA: TGCGCCAGCAGCAGCGGGACAGGGAGTTACTACGAGCAGTACTTC; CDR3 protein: CASSSGTGSYYEQYF
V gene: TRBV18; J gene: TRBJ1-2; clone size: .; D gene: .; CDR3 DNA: TGTGCCAGCTCACCACCGCCAGGTATGGCCTACGGCTACACCTTC; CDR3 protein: CASSPPPGMAYGYTF
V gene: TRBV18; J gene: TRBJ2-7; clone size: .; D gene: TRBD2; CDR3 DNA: TGTGCCAGCTCACCCCCGAAGGGCGCGGGAGTATACGAGCAGTACTTC; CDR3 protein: CASSPPKGAGVYEQYF
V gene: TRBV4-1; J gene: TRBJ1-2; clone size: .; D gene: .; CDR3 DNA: TGCGCCAGCAGCCAGAGGCACGCCGAGGGCTACACCTTC; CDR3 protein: CASSQRHAEGYTF
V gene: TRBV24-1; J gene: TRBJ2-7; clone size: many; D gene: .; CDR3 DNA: TGTGCCACCAGTGACTCCCTGGCGGGATCCTACGAGCAGTACTTC; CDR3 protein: CATSDSLAGSYEQYF
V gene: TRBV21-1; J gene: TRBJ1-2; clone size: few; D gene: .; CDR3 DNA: TGTGCCAGCAGCAACTCAGGGTCTCACCTTGAAGGCTATGGCTACACCTTC; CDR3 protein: CASSNSGSHLEGYGYTF
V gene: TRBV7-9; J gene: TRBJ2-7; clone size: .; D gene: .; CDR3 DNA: TGTGCCAGCAGCCTTAACCTAAGGCCTTTTTACGAGCAGTACTTC; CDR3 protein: CASSLNLRPFYEQYF
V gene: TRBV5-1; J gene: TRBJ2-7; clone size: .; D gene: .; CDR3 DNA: TGCGCCAGCAGCTTGGCGCTGGTTCGAGGACACGCCTACGAGCAGTACTTC; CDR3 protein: CASSLALVRGHAYEQYF
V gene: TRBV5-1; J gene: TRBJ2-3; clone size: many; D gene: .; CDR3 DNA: TGCGCCAGCAACTCGGCCCTCCACACAGATACGCAGTATTTT; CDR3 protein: CASNSALHTDTQYF
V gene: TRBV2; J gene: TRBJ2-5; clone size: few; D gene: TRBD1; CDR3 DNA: TGTGCCAGCAGTGAAGCGCAGACAGGGGTAGAGACCCAGTACTTC; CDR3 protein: CASSEAQTGVETQYF
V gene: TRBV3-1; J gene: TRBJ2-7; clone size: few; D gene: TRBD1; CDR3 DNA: TGTGCCAGCAGCCAATCGGGACAGGGCCACGAGCAGTACTTC; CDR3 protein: CASSQSGQGHEQYF
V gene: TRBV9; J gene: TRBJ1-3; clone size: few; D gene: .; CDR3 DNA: TGTGCCAGCAGCGTAAATACGGGTTTCTCTGGAAACACCATATATTTT; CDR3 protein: CASSVNTGFSGNTIYF
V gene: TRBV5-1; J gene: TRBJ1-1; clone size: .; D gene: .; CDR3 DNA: TGCGCCAGCAGCTTTAACTCACAGCCGAACACTGAAGCTTTCTTT; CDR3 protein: CASSFNSQPNTEAFF
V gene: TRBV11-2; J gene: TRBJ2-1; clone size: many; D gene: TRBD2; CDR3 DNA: TGTGCCAGCAGCTTTCTCGGCGGGGGGACCCTCCGGCGCCGGGGTGAGCAGTTCTTC; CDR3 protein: CASSFLGGGTLRRRGEQFF
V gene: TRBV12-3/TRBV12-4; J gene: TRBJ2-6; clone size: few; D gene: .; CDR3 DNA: TGTGCCAGCAGTTTCGCCAGAGCAAACGTCCTGACTTTC; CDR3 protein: CASSFARANVLTF
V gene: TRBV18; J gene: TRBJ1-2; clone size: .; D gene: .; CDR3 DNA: TGTGCCAGCTCACCAGCCACAGGACAGATTAGCTATGGCTACACCTTC; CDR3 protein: CASSPATGQISYGYTF
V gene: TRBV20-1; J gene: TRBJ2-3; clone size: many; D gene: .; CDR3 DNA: TGCAGTGCTAGTCGTTCCGTCACAGATACGCAGTATTTT; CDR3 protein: CSASRSVTDTQYF
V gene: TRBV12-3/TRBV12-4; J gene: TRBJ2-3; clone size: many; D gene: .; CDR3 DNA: TGTGCCAGCAGTCTCCACGGTATGGATACGCAGTATTTT; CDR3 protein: CASSLHGMDTQYF
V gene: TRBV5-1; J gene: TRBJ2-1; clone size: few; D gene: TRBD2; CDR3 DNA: TGCGCCAGCAGCTCAGGGACTAGCGGGATTTACAATGAGCAGTTCTTC; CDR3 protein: CASSSGTSGIYNEQFF
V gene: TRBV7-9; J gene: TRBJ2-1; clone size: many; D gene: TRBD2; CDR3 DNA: TGTGCCAGCAGCTTAGTACTAGCGGTCCGGAGCTCCTACAATGAGCAGTTCTTC; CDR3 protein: CASSLVLAVRSSYNEQFF
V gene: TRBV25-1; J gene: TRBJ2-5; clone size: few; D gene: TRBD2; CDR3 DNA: TGTGCCAGCATTAGCGGGAGGGGAGAGACCCAGTACTTC; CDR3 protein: CASISGRGETQYF
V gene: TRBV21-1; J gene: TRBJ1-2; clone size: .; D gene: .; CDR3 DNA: TGTGCCAGGGGAGCGCGGGCCGAACATGGCTACACCTTC; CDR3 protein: CARGARAEHGYTF
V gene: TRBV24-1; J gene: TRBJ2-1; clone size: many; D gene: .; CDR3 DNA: TGTGCCACCAGTGATCTACAGGGCTCCTACAATGAGCAGTTCTTC; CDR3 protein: CATSDLQGSYNEQFF
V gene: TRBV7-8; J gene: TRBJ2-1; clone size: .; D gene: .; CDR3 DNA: TGTGCCAGCAGCGCCGCGGGCGGGGCTATAGATGAGCAGTTCTTC; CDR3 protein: CASSAAGGAIDEQFF
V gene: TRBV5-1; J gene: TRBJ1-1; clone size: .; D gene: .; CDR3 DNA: TGCGCCAGCAGCTTGTTTAAGGGTCAGGGCACTGAAGCTTTCTTT; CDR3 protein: CASSLFKGQGTEAFF
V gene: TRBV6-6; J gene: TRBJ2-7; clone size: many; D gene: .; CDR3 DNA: TGTGCCAGCAGCCACGGAGGGACGCTAAGCGAGCAGTACTTC; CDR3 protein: CASSHGGTLSEQYF
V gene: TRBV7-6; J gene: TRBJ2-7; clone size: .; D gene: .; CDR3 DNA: TGTGCCAGCAACAAGAGGTGGAGGGAGGCCGAGCAGTACTTC; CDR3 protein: CASNKRWREAEQYF
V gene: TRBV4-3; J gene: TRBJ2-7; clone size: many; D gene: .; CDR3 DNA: TGCGCCAGCAGCCAAGAAACGGATAACTACGAGCAGTACTTC; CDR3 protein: CASSQETDNYEQYF
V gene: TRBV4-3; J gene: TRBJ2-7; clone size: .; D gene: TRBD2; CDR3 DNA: TGCGCCAGCAGCCAAGATCGTTTTGGCGGGAGCTCGGCCTACGAGCAGTACTTC; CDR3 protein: CASSQDRFGGSSAYEQYF
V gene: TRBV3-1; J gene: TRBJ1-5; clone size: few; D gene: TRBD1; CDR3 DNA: TGTGCCAGCAGTCAAACAGGGGTTCAGCCCCAGCATTTT; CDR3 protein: CASSQTGVQPQHF
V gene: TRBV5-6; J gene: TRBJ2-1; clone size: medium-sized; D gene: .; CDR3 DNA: TGTGCCAGCAGCTTCGTAGGAGAGAATGAGCAGTTCTTC; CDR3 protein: CASSFVGENEQFF
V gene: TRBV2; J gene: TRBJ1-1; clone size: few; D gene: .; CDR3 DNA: TGTGCCAGCACGCAGGGCATGAACACTGAAGCTTTCTTT; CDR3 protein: CASTQGMNTEAFF
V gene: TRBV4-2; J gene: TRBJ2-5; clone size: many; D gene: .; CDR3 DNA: TGTGCCAGCAGCCGTGGGACTCCCCAGACCCAAGAGACCCAGTACTTC; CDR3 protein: CASSRGTPQTQETQYF
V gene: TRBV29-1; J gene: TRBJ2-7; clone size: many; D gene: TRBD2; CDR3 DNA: TGCAGCGTTGAAAGCCCTCGACTAGCGGGAGGCTACGAGCAGTACTTC; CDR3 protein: CSVESPRLAGGYEQYF
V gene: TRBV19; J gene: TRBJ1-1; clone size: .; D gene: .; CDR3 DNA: TGTGCCAGTAGTGAACAGGGCCGGAACACTGAAGCTTTCTTT; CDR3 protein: CASSEQGRNTEAFF
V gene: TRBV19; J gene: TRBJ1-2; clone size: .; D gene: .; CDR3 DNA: TGTGCCAGTAGTATAACCACATCTGATGGCTACACCTTC; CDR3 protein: CASSITTSDGYTF
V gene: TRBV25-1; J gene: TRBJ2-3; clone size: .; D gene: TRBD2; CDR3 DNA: TGTGCCAGCAGTGAATCTGCGGCGGGAGTCACAGATACGCAGTATTTT; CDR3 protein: CASSESAAGVTDTQYF
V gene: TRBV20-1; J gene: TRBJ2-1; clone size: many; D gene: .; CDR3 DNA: TGCAGTGCTAGAGTTGGGACTCGGAACAATGAGCAGTTCTTC; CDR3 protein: CSARVGTRNNEQFF
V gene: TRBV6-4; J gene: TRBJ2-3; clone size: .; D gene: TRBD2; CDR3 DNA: TGTGCCAGCAGTGGGCTAGCGGGAGCGGTCGTCACAGATACGCAGTATTTT; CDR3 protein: CASSGLAGAVVTDTQYF
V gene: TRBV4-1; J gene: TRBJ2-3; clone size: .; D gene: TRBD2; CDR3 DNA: TGCGCCAGCAGTGGGTTGACTAGCGGCACAGATACGCAGTATTTT; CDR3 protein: CASSGLTSGTDTQYF
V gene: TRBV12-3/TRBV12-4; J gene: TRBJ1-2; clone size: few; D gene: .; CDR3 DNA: TGTGCCAGCAGTTTTTCCCCACAGGCCGCTAACTATGGCTACACCTTC; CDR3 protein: CASSFSPQAANYGYTF